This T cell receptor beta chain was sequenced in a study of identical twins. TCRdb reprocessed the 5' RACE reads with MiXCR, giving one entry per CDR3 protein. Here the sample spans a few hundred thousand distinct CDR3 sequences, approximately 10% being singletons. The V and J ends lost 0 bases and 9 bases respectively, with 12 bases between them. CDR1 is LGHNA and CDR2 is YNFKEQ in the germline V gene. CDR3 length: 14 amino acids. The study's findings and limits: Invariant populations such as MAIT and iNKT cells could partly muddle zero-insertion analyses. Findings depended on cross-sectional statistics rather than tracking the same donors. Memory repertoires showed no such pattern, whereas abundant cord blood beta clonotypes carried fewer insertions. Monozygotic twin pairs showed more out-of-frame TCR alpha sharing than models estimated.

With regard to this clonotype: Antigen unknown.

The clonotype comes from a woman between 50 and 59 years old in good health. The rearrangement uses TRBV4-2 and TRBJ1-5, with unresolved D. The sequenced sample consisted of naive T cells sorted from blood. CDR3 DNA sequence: TGTGCCAGCAGCCAAGATTTTGGCGTGGGGCCCCAGCATTTT. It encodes CASSQDFGVGPQHF.